Listed here are 23 T cell receptor beta chains from one sample, sequenced in a study of Tregs in tolerant kidney transplant recipients. The nonmyeloablative bone marrow transplants came from related graft donors, with transient mixed chimerism. Some clones are missing from TCRdb's copy, which holds only in-frame ones; the method was immunoSEQ multiplex PCR. The sample carries 74,000 or so clones, over 75% recorded once. Sequenced material: CD4+ T cells from blood (PBMCs), taken 24 months after the transplant. These receptor sequences come from a human patient who received a combined kidney and bone marrow transplant. The T cells may partly be graft donor cells.

The table lists this clone with a few counts. This chain connects TRBV7-4 to TRBJ1-5, with D tentatively TRBD1 (5 bases). The CDR3 consists of 15 residues. Germline loops: CDR1 SGHVT, CDR2 SQSDAQ. V was clipped by 6 bases and J by 5 bases, with 17 bases between them. The CDR3 spells CASSPRGDFYQPQHF. CDR3 nucleotides: TGTGCCAGCAGTCCCCGGGGGGACTTCTATCAGCCCCAGCATTTT.

The CDR3 loop reads CASSFAYGTSNNEQFF. The CDR3 nucleotides are TGTGCCAGCAGTTTTGCCTACGGGACTAGCAACAATGAGCAGTTCTTC. The V gene is TRBV28, the J gene TRBJ2-1, with 9 bases that match TRBD2. With V trimmed by 3 bases and J by 5 bases, 8 bases remained unmatched. Germline lookup yields CDR1 MDHEN and CDR2 SYDVKM. CDR3 length equals 16 residues.

The chain has TRBV19 and TRBJ1-5; 10 bases are a match to TRBD1. V was pared by 7 bases and J by 5 bases, with 8 bases of the junction left unmatched. Germline loops: CDR1 LNHDA, CDR2 SQIVND (reference sequence). The length of the CDR3 is 15 residues. This CDR3 is CASIQTGGLYQPQHF. DNA of the CDR3: TGTGCCAGTATTCAGACAGGGGGCTTATATCAGCCCCAGCATTTT.

The table lists this clone with a few counts. The same CDR3 arises from other DNA sequences in this sample as well. The V call is TRBV19, the J call TRBJ2-7; 8 positions match TRBD1. From germline, CDR1 is LNHDA and CDR2 SQIVND (reference sequence). V shed 5 bases, J shed 3 bases, and the junction held 0 bases outside the gene matches. The CDR3 runs to 12 residues. The CDR3 protein is CASSDRGYEQYF. In DNA form, the CDR3 reads TGTGCCAGTAGTGACAGGGGCTACGAGCAGTACTTC. Combining the CDR3 with reference TRBV19 and TRBJ2-7 gives the whole variable domain DGGITQSPKYLFRKEGQNVTLSCEQNLNHDAMYWYRQDPGQGLRLIYYSQIVNDFQKGDIAEGYSVSREKKESFPLTVTSAQKNPTAFYLCASSDRGYEQYFGPGTRLTVT.

This chain links TRBV25-1 with TRBJ1-1; possibly TRBD1 for D (6 bases). V lost 3 bases to trimming and J lost 5 bases, with 16 bases between them. Germline CDR1 MGHDK, CDR2 SYGVNS. The CDR3 totals 15 residues. This CDR3 is CASSEVAGGRTEAFF. CDR3 in DNA: TGTGCCAGCAGTGAGGTCGCGGGGGGCCGAACTGAAGCTTTCTTT. The variable domain in full, completed from reference TRBV25-1 and TRBJ1-1, reads EADIYQTPRYLVIGTGKKITLECSQTMGHDKMYWYQQDPGMELHLIHYSYGVNSTEKGDLSSESTVSRIRTEHFPLTLESARPSHTSQYLCASSEVAGGRTEAFFGQGTRLTVV.

A single count supports this clone. This sequence joins TRBV7-9 and TRBJ2-1; 12 bases agree with TRBD2. CDR1 is SEHNR, CDR2 FQNEAQ, per germline (reference sequence). Trimming cost V 3 bases and J 12 bases; bases outside gene matches: 9. This CDR3 region has 15 residues. The CDR3 loop reads CASSFPSGGAGVQFF. CDR3 bases: TGTGCCAGCAGCTTTCCTAGCGGGGGGGCCGGGGTGCAGTTCTTC.

In DNA form, the CDR3 reads TGTGCCAGCAGTTCCATGACTGGGACTCCCTACAATGAGCAGTTCTTC. This encodes CASSSMTGTPYNEQFF. The chain combines TRBV6-6 with TRBJ2-1; the D gene is possibly TRBD2 (6 bases). This CDR3 has 16 residues. V gave up 4 bases and J gave up 2 bases, with 15 bases separating them. Germline CDR1 MNHNY, CDR2 SVGAGI (reference sequence).

The rearrangement uses TRBV5-4 and TRBJ2-7, with 8 bases identical to TRBD1. V lost 0 bases and J lost 0; bases outside the gene matches: 5. Germline CDR1 SGHNT, CDR2 YYREEE (reference sequence). The CDR3 is 16 amino acids. In DNA, the CDR3 is TGTGCCAGCAGCTTGGGGCCGGACAGGGCCTCCTACGAGCAGTACTTC. Residues: CASSLGPDRASYEQYF.

This sequence joins TRBV4-1 and TRBJ2-3, with TRBD2 matching 7 bases. The germline V gene encodes CDR1 MGHRA and CDR2 YSYEKL. The CDR3 extends over 16 amino acids. V dropped 0 bases and J dropped 6; count of bases not matched to a gene: 9. The CDR3 DNA follows: TGCGCCAGCAGCCAAGAGGGCGGGGAGGGACCCGATACGCAGTATTTT. As protein: CASSQEGGEGPDTQYF.

This clone was found a few times. CDR3 in DNA: TGCGCCAGCAGCTGGGGTGGGGACAGGGGGTCGGATACGCAGTATTTT. Its protein product is CASSWGGDRGSDTQYF. The genes are TRBV5-1 and TRBJ2-3, with 11 bases aligning to TRBD1. Germline V gene data show CDR1 as SGHRS and CDR2 as YFSETQ. V lost 3 bases and J lost 6; bases outside the gene matches: 9. This CDR3 has 16 amino acids.

CDR3 loop: CASSLYSSGQGSGELFF. DNA for the CDR3: TGTGCCAGCAGTTTATATAGTTCTGGACAGGGTTCCGGGGAGCTGTTTTTT. The V gene is TRBV28, the J gene TRBJ2-2, with 8 bases matching TRBD1. The CDR3 has 17 residues. Germline lookup yields CDR1 MDHEN and CDR2 SYDVKM. V was pared by 1 base and J by 6 bases, with 10 bases of the junction left unmatched.

V is TRBV7-8 and J is TRBJ2-7; weak D call: TRBD2 (5 bases). CDR1 is SGHVS and CDR2 is FQNEAQ in the germline V gene. V lost 0 bases, J lost 5 bases, and 14 bases lay in between. The CDR3 has 15 residues. CDR3 sequence: CASSLALGIGNEQYF. CDR3 bases: TGTGCCAGCAGCTTAGCGCTGGGGATCGGGAACGAGCAGTACTTC.

This chain links TRBV21-1 with TRBJ1-5; the table assigns TRBD1, which was not confirmed against the DNA. TRBV21-1 is termed a pseudogene. This CDR3 spans 17 amino acids. The CDR3 coding sequence is TGTGCCAGCAGCAAGAGCCCCTTTTGGACATTTAGTCAGCCCCAGCATTTT. Its protein is CASSKSPFWTFSQPQHF.

The rearrangement links TRBV5-1 to TRBJ2-7; a possible D gene is TRBD1 (5 bases). V was pared by 0 bases and J by 6 bases, with 16 bases between. The CDR3 consists of 15 residues. Germline CDR1 SGHRS, CDR2 YFSETQ. This CDR3 reads CASSLEAGYAAEQYF. The CDR3 region has the DNA TGCGCCAGCAGCTTGGAGGCAGGGTATGCGGCCGAGCAGTACTTC.

The chain couples TRBV10-2 to TRBJ2-1; D not resolved. CDR3 length: 13 amino acids. Trimming pared 4 bases from V and 4 bases from J, leaving 8 bases between. Germline CDR1 and CDR2: WSHSY and SAAADI. The CDR3 region has the DNA TGCGCCAGCAGTGTACGAGAATACAATGAGCAGTTCTTC. Translated, it gives CASSVREYNEQFF.

V and J are TRBV18 and TRBJ1-2, with D maybe TRBD1 (6 bases). V was cut by 6 bases and J by 8 bases, with 22 bases left in between. The CDR3 extends over 15 amino acids. Germline assignment: CDR1 KGHSH and CDR2 LQKENI. The CDR3 nucleotides read TGTGCCAGCTCTCGAAACGCACGGGGGGCGTCGGGCTACACCTTC. Translated, it gives CASSRNARGASGYTF.

In the case of this clone: Different DNA sequences within this sample yield the same CDR3. This chain uses TRBV5-4 with TRBJ2-7, with 9 nucleotides matching TRBD2. Per germline, CDR1 SGHNT and CDR2 YYREEE (reference sequence). V was clipped by 4 bases and J by 3 bases; unmatched bases: 14. The CDR3 is 17 amino acids. Here the CDR3 DNA reads TGTGCCAGCAGCCTGGGTATACCGGGACTAGCTGTCTACGAGCAGTACTTC. The encoded protein is CASSLGIPGLAVYEQYF.

J is TRBJ2-7 and V is TRBV4-1, with a possible D match to TRBD1 (6 bases). The germline gives CDR1 MGHRA, CDR2 YSYEKL. This CDR3 region has 15 residues. V lost 3 bases, J lost 4 bases, and 16 bases lay in between. In DNA, the CDR3 is TGCGCCAGCAGCCAGCCCGGGACACCAACATACGAGCAGTACTTC. Translated, it gives CASSQPGTPTYEQYF.

In DNA, the CDR3 is TGTGCCTGGAGTGGGGGGGACTACGAGCAGTACTTC. Translation: CAWSGGDYEQYF. J is TRBJ2-7 and V is TRBV30, with D tentatively TRBD2 (6 bases). The V end lost 1 base, the J end lost 3 bases, and 7 bases lay between the germline ends. In germline, CDR1 is GTSNPN, CDR2 SVGIG (reference sequence). The CDR3 spans 12 residues.

V and J are TRBV14 and TRBJ1-2, with unresolved D. CDR1 and CDR2 (germline): SGHDN, FVKESK. V lost 0 bases, J lost 7 bases, and 12 bases lay in between. The CDR3 consists of 14 residues. The CDR3 DNA reads as TGTGCCAGCAGCCAAGAGACGGCATCGGGTGGCTACACCTTC. Its translation is CASSQETASGGYTF.

The chain uses TRBV30 and TRBJ2-7; TRBD1 matches 9 bases. With 3 bases clipped from V and 4 bases from J, the junction kept 7 bases outside the gene matches. The CDR3 sequence is 14 residues long. Germline CDR1 reads GTSNPN; CDR2 reads SVGIG (reference sequence). DNA of the CDR3: TGTGCCTGGAGGTCCCGGGACAGGGAGTACGAGCAGTACTTC. Its protein product is CAWRSRDREYEQYF.

This clone was observed a single time. The chain carries TRBV29-1 and TRBJ2-1; TRBD1 agrees at 9 bases. J gave up 6 bases and V 3 bases, and 6 bases lay outside the gene matches. In germline, CDR1 is SQVTM, CDR2 ANQGSEA. The CDR3 loop spans 14 amino acids. CDR3 residues: CSVDETGGSNEQFF. Written as DNA, the CDR3 is TGCAGCGTTGACGAGACAGGGGGGAGCAATGAGCAGTTCTTC.

The chain links TRBV7-3 to TRBJ2-2; D is perhaps TRBD1 (5 bases). Between the trimmed V and J ends, which lost 0 bases and 3 bases, there was a span of 5 bases. The CDR3 extends over 14 amino acids. Germline V gene data show CDR1 as SGHTA and CDR2 as FQGTGA. In nucleotides, the CDR3 is TGTGCCAGCAGCTTAACAGGGGACACCGGGGAGCTGTTTTTT. This gives the protein CASSLTGDTGELFF.